These 4 T cell receptor beta chains originate from one sample sequenced in a study of shared clonotypes between healthy human individuals. Profiling relied on immunoSEQ multiplex PCR, and the TCRdb table lists in-frame clones only, not all of them. Of hundreds of thousands of clones listed, around 92% were seen once; the top ten hold around 24%. Positively selected for CCR7, the CD45RO-negative cells used as naive CD8 cells excluded terminally differentiated effector memory CD45RA+ cells. The sample taken for sequencing was naive CD8+ T cells sorted from blood. Receptor source: a man in his thirties or forties in good health.

The genes are TRBV6-1 and TRBJ2-7, with a tentative D call TRBD1 (5 bases). The CDR3 loop spans 15 amino acids. CDR1 is MNHNS and CDR2 is SASEGT in the germline V gene. With 1 base removed from V and 2 bases from J, the gap between germline ends came to 12 bases. In DNA form, the CDR3 reads TGTGCCAGCAGTGAAGGCTCAGGGTCCACCTACGAGCAGTACTTC. Translated, it gives CASSEGSGSTYEQYF.

This clone was found once. The J gene is TRBJ2-1, the V gene TRBV4-1; D is unresolved. Per germline, CDR1 MGHRA and CDR2 YSYEKL. V was trimmed by 1 base and J by 4 bases, leaving 5 bases between them. The CDR3 consists of 13 residues. The CDR3 bases are TGCGCCAGCAGCCAAGTTGATTACAATGAGCAGTTCTTC. Residues: CASSQVDYNEQFF.

This clone has only one observation. The chain couples TRBV30 to TRBJ2-7, with 7 nucleotides matching TRBD1. Germline CDR1 reads GTSNPN; CDR2 reads SVGIG (reference sequence). The CDR3 has 13 residues. The CDR3 DNA follows: TGTGCTGTCACAGGGGTAACGTCCTACGAGCAGTACTTC. It encodes CAVTGVTSYEQYF.

V and J are TRBV29-1 and TRBJ1-2; D not resolved. Per the germline V gene, CDR1 is SQVTM and CDR2 is ANQGSEA. The length of the CDR3 is 11 residues. V lost 2 bases and J 8 bases, leaving 9 bases between the germline ends. The CDR3 loop reads CSVESGRGYTF. The DNA of the CDR3 is TGCAGCGTTGAATCGGGGAGGGGCTACACCTTC.